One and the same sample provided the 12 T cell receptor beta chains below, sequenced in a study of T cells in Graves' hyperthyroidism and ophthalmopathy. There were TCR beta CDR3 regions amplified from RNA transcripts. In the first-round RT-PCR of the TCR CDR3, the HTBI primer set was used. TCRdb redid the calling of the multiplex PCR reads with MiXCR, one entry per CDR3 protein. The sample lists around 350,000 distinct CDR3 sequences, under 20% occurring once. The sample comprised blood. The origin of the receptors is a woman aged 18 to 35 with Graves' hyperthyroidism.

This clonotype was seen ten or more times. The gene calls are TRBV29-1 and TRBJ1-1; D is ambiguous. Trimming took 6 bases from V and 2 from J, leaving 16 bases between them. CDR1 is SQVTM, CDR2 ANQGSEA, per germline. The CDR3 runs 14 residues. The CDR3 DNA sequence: TGCAGCGTGGCACAAGGCGGTGGTAACACTGAAGCTTTCTTT. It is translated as CSVAQGGGNTEAFF.

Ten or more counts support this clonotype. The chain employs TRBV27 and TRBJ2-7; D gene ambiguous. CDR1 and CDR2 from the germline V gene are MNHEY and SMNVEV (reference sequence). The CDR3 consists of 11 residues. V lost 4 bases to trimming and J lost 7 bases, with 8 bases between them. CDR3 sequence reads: CASSSGWEQYF. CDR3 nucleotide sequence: TGTGCCAGCAGTTCGGGTTGGGAGCAGTACTTC.

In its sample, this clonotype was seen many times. CDR3 DNA sequence: TGTGCCAGCAAAGTCTGGAACGAGCAGTACTTC. Residues: CASKVWNEQYF. The chain is built from TRBV27 and TRBJ2-7; D unclear. The V end was cut by 7 bases, the J end by 5 bases, with 9 bases between. The CDR3 is 11 residues long. In germline, CDR1 is MNHEY, CDR2 SMNVEV (reference sequence).

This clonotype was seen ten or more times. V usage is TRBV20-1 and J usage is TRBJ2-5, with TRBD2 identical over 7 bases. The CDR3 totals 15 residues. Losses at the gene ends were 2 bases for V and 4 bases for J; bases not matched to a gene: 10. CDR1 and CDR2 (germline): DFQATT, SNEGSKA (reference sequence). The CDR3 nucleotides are TGCAGTGCTAGATCCCCTAGCGGAATAGGAGAGACCCAGTACTTC. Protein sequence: CSARSPSGIGETQYF.

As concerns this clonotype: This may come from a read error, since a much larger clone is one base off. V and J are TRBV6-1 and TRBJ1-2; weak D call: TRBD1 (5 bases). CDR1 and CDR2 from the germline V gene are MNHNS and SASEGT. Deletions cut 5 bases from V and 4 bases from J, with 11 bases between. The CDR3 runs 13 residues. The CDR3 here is CASSPGRVYGYTF. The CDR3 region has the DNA TGTGCCAGCAGTCCCGGCAGGGTCTATGGCTACACCTTC.

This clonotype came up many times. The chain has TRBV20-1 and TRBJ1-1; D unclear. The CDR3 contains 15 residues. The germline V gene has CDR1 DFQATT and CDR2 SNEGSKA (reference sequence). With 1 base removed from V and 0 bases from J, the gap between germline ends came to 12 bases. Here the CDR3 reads CSARGYLTVNTEAFF. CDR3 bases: TGCAGTGCTAGAGGATATTTGACGGTGAACACTGAAGCTTTCTTT.

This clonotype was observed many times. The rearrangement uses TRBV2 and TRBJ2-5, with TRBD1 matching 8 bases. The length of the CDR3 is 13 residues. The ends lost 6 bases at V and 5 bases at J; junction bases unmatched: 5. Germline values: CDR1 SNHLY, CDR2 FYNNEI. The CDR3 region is CASSRGPEETQYF. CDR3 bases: TGTGCCAGCAGCAGGGGGCCAGAGGAGACCCAGTACTTC.

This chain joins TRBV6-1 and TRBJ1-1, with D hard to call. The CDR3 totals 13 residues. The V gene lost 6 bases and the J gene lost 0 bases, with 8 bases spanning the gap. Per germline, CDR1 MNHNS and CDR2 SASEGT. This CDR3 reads CASRWHMNTEAFF. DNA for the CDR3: TGTGCCAGCAGGTGGCATATGAACACTGAAGCTTTCTTT.

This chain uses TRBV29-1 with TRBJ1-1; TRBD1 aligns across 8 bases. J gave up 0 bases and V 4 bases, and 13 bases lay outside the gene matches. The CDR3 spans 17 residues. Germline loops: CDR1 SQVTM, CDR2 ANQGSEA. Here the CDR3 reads CSVGLRSQGVMNTEAFF. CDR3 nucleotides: TGCAGCGTTGGGTTAAGGTCACAGGGGGTGATGAACACTGAAGCTTTCTTT.

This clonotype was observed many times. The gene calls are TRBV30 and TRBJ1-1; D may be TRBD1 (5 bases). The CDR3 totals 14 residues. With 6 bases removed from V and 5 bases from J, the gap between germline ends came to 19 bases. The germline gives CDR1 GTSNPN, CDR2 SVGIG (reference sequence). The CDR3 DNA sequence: TGTGCCTGTTCGAACTACAGGTCGAAGACTGAAGCTTTCTTT. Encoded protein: CACSNYRSKTEAFF. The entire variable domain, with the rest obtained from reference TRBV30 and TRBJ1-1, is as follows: SQTIHQWPATLVQPVGSPLSLECTVEGTSNPNLYWYRQAAGRGLQLLFYSVGIGQISSEVPQNLSASRPQDRQFILSSKKLLLSDSGFYLCACSNYRSKTEAFFGQGTRLTVV.

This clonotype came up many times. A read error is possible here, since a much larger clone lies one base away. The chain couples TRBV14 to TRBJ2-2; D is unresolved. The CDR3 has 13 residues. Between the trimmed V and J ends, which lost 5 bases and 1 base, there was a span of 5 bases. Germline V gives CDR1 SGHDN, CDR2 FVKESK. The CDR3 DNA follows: TGTGCCAGCAGCTACTGGAACACCGGGGAGCTGTTTTTT. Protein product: CASSYWNTGELFF.

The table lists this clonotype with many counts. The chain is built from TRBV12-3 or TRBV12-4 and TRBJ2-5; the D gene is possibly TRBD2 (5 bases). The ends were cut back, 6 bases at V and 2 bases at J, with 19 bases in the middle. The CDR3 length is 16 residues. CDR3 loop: CASSTRRASRQETQYF. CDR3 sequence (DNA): TGTGCCAGCAGCACCCGACGAGCTAGCAGACAAGAGACCCAGTACTTC.